These T cell receptor beta chains were read from a single sample in a study of blood T cells in healthy people across ages. TCRdb fed the 5' RACE reads into MiXCR, producing one record per CDR3 protein. Of more than 700,000 distinct CDR3 sequences listed, 53% are singletons. The sample comprised blood. The source of these receptors is a man aged 80 or over in good health. CDR3s include the opening cysteine and the closing phenylalanine or tryptophan. Each record gives: CDR3 length, V gene, clone size, D gene, J gene, CDR3 DNA, CDR3 protein. A D gene is named only where the DNA matches it firmly. Size is stated for part of the rows, as once, few or many counts, or as a class when the clone is expanded.

length: 17; V: TRBV27; size: NA; D: NA; J: TRBJ2-1; DNA: TGTGCCAGCACCTACATGAGAGGAGGGGGGAACTACAATGAGCAGTTCTTC; CDR3: CASTYMRGGGNYNEQFF
length: 14; V: TRBV10-3; size: few; D: NA; J: TRBJ2-5; DNA: TGTGCCTCCGCGGCAACAGCCGCCCAAGAGACCCAGTACTTC; CDR3: CASAATAAQETQYF
length: 15; V: TRBV15; size: few; D: TRBD1; J: TRBJ2-1; DNA: TGTGCCACCAGCAGAGAAAAGGGGGCGCTTGTTGAGCAGTTCTTC; CDR3: CATSREKGALVEQFF
length: 12; V: TRBV3-1; size: NA; D: NA; J: TRBJ1-2; DNA: TGTGCCAGCAGTAGGGCCGCGACTGGCTACACCTTC; CDR3: CASSRAATGYTF
length: 15; V: TRBV7-3; size: few; D: TRBD1; J: TRBJ1-2; DNA: TGTGCCAGCAGCCCTGGGGACAGCCTTAACTATGGCTACACCTTC; CDR3: CASSPGDSLNYGYTF
length: 11; V: TRBV29-1; size: many; D: NA; J: TRBJ2-7; DNA: TGCAGCGGCGGGACAACCTACGAGCAGTACTTC; CDR3: CSGGTTYEQYF
length: 14; V: TRBV2; size: NA; D: NA; J: TRBJ2-4; DNA: TGTGCCAGCATAAGGGACCTGGGGAGAAACATTCAGTACTTC; CDR3: CASIRDLGRNIQYF
length: 13; V: TRBV21-1; size: NA; D: NA; J: TRBJ2-3; DNA: TGTGCCAGCACCCCGGCTTGGGATAGATACGCGTATTTT; CDR3: CASTPAWDRYAYF
length: 14; V: TRBV20-1; size: once; D: TRBD1; J: TRBJ1-4; DNA: TGCAGTGCTAGAGTAACAGGGGCTGGAGAAAAACTGTTTTTT; CDR3: CSARVTGAGEKLFF
length: 14; V: TRBV6-5; size: NA; D: NA; J: TRBJ2-1; DNA: TGTGCCAGCACAATAACGGCCAGGGAGAATGAGCAGTTCTTC; CDR3: CASTITARENEQFF
length: 13; V: TRBV3-1; size: NA; D: TRBD1; J: TRBJ2-5; DNA: TGTGCCAGCAGTAGCAGGGGGCTCGAGACCCAGTACTTC; CDR3: CASSSRGLETQYF
length: 14; V: TRBV7-3; size: NA; D: NA; J: TRBJ2-3; DNA: TGTGCCAGCAGCCTACAGACAGTGGGGGATACGCAGTATTTT; CDR3: CASSLQTVGDTQYF
length: 17; V: TRBV6-6; size: NA; D: NA; J: TRBJ1-6; DNA: TGTGCCAGCAGTTACTCGATTGACGGTCCCCCCAATTCACCCCTCCACTTT; CDR3: CASSYSIDGPPNSPLHF
length: 17; V: TRBV5-8; size: NA; D: TRBD1; J: TRBJ1-3; DNA: TGTGCCAGCAGCCGTAACAGGGGATCGGACTCTGGAAACACCGTATATTTT; CDR3: CASSRNRGSDSGNTVYF
length: 13; V: TRBV6-5; size: NA; D: NA; J: TRBJ2-7; DNA: TGTGCCAGCAGTTACCAGGGGAAGTGGGCCCAGTACTTC; CDR3: CASSYQGKWAQYF
length: 14; V: TRBV6-5; size: NA; D: TRBD2; J: TRBJ2-7; DNA: TGTGCCAGCAGTTACCGTGGGGAGGGCGACGAGCAGTACTTC; CDR3: CASSYRGEGDEQYF
length: 14; V: TRBV21-1; size: NA; D: NA; J: TRBJ2-7; DNA: TGTGCCAGCAGGTACAGGGCCCGCTCCTACGAGCAGTACTTC; CDR3: CASRYRARSYEQYF
length: 13; V: TRBV7-2; size: NA; D: NA; J: TRBJ2-1; DNA: TGTGCCGGCAGCTTGCACTCCTACAATGAGCAGTTCTTC; CDR3: CAGSLHSYNEQFF
length: 17; V: TRBV24-1; size: NA; D: TRBD2; J: TRBJ2-1; DNA: TGTGCCACCAGTGATTTCCCTAGCGGGGGTTCCTACAATGAGCAGTTCTTC; CDR3: CATSDFPSGGSYNEQFF
length: 13; V: TRBV13; size: NA; D: NA; J: TRBJ2-2; DNA: TGTGCCAGCAGACCCGGACGGACCGGGGAGCTGTTTTTT; CDR3: CASRPGRTGELFF
length: 19; V: TRBV5-5; size: NA; D: NA; J: TRBJ2-6; DNA: TGTGCCAGCAGCTTGATAGGTAACAGTATCTCCTCTGGGGCCAACGTCCTGACTTTC; CDR3: CASSLIGNSISSGANVLTF
length: 9; V: TRBV5-1; size: few; D: NA; J: TRBJ1-5; DNA: TGCGCCAGCCCGCCTGCCCAGCATTTT; CDR3: CASPPAQHF
length: 14; V: TRBV11-2; size: few; D: TRBD2; J: TRBJ2-7; DNA: TGTGCCAGCAGCTTAGCGCGGGGGTGGTACGAGCAGTACTTC; CDR3: CASSLARGWYEQYF
length: 12; V: TRBV3-1; size: once; D: NA; J: TRBJ2-1; DNA: TGTGCCAGCAGCCAAGGTATGAATGGGCAGTTCTTC; CDR3: CASSQGMNGQFF
length: 15; V: TRBV5-5; size: NA; D: TRBD1; J: TRBJ2-7; DNA: TGTGCCAGCAGCTTGGGGCTCGGACAGGGCTACGAGCAGTACTTC; CDR3: CASSLGLGQGYEQYF
length: 15; V: TRBV5-1; size: NA; D: TRBD1; J: TRBJ2-7; DNA: TGCGCCAGCAGGTTAGGACAGGGTCCCTCCTACGAGCAGTACTTC; CDR3: CASRLGQGPSYEQYF
length: 13; V: TRBV9; size: NA; D: TRBD1; J: TRBJ2-7; DNA: TGTGCCAGCGCCGGGACAGGGGGCTACGAGCAGTACTTC; CDR3: CASAGTGGYEQYF
length: 16; V: TRBV5-5; size: NA; D: NA; J: TRBJ2-5; DNA: TGTGCCAGCAGCTTCTTAGGGACAGTTGGCTGGGAGGCCCAGTACTTC; CDR3: CASSFLGTVGWEAQYF
length: 14; V: TRBV2; size: few; D: TRBD1; J: TRBJ2-7; DNA: TGTGCGGGTAAACCGGGACAGGGGTACTACGAGCAGTACTTC; CDR3: CAGKPGQGYYEQYF
length: 13; V: TRBV28; size: NA; D: NA; J: TRBJ1-1; DNA: TGTGCCAGCAGTTTGGGCAGTAACACTGAAGCTTTCTTT; CDR3: CASSLGSNTEAFF
length: 16; V: TRBV6-2/TRBV6-3; size: NA; D: NA; J: TRBJ2-5; DNA: TGTGCCGGCAGTTACGGGCGGAACACACGAACGGAGACCCAGTACTTC; CDR3: CAGSYGRNTRTETQYF
length: 12; V: TRBV11-3; size: few; D: NA; J: TRBJ2-1; DNA: TGTGCCAGCAGCAAAAATTACAATGAGCAGTTCTTC; CDR3: CASSKNYNEQFF
length: 15; V: TRBV9; size: NA; D: NA; J: TRBJ2-7; DNA: TGTGCCAGCAGCAATGGAGGTAGCAACTCCTACGAGCAGTACTTC; CDR3: CASSNGGSNSYEQYF
length: 18; V: TRBV6-2/TRBV6-3; size: NA; D: TRBD1; J: TRBJ2-5; DNA: TGTGCCAGCAGTTACTTACCCCTCGGGACAGGGTCGGAAGAGACCCAGTACTTC; CDR3: CASSYLPLGTGSEETQYF
length: 17; V: TRBV2; size: NA; D: TRBD1; J: TRBJ2-6; DNA: TGTGCCAGCAGTACGGGACAGGTCACCTCTGGGGCCAACGTCCTGACTTTC; CDR3: CASSTGQVTSGANVLTF
length: 16; V: TRBV5-1; size: NA; D: NA; J: TRBJ2-6; DNA: TGCGCCAGCAGCGCGGCGACAGGCCCTGGGGCCAACGTCCTGACTTTC; CDR3: CASSAATGPGANVLTF
length: 20; V: TRBV4-1; size: NA; D: TRBD2; J: TRBJ2-3; DNA: TGCGCCAGCATGGGGGGCGCAGGGCTAGCGGGAGGCTTTCGCACAGATACGCAGTATTTT; CDR3: CASMGGAGLAGGFRTDTQYF
length: 19; V: TRBV12-3/TRBV12-4; size: NA; D: TRBD2; J: TRBJ2-2; DNA: TGTGCCAGCAGTCCTGATACGACTAGCGGGGGGCGGTACACCGGGGAGCTGTTTTTT; CDR3: CASSPDTTSGGRYTGELFF
length: 13; V: TRBV27; size: many; D: NA; J: TRBJ2-7; DNA: TGTGCCAGCAGTTTAGGTGGAGGGGGCGAGCAGTACTTC; CDR3: CASSLGGGGEQYF
length: 13; V: TRBV24-1; size: NA; D: NA; J: TRBJ2-7; DNA: TGTGCCACCAGTACGACCCGAGGGGACGAGCAGTACTTC; CDR3: CATSTTRGDEQYF
length: 16; V: TRBV11-2; size: NA; D: NA; J: TRBJ2-3; DNA: TGTGCCAGCAGACGCCCCTATGGGGGGACCAGGGGATACGCGTATTTT; CDR3: CASRRPYGGTRGYAYF
length: 15; V: TRBV24-1; size: NA; D: NA; J: TRBJ1-5; DNA: TGTGCCACCAGTGTCGGCCTCGGGGCCCACCAGCCCCAGCATTTT; CDR3: CATSVGLGAHQPQHF
length: 14; V: TRBV10-3; size: NA; D: NA; J: TRBJ1-4; DNA: TGTGCCATCAGTGAGGGGGCCGGTGGGGAAAAACTGTTTTTT; CDR3: CAISEGAGGEKLFF
length: 15; V: TRBV12-3/TRBV12-4; size: few; D: NA; J: TRBJ2-1; DNA: TGTGCCAGCAGTTTTAGGGCAGGGGGGAACAATGAGCAGTTCTTC; CDR3: CASSFRAGGNNEQFF
length: 13; V: TRBV20-1; size: NA; D: NA; J: TRBJ2-1; DNA: TGCAGCCCGAGCGAGAGCTCCTACAATGAGCAGTTCTTC; CDR3: CSPSESSYNEQFF
length: 14; V: TRBV28; size: NA; D: TRBD1; J: TRBJ1-2; DNA: TGTGCCAGCAGTTTAGTCCGGGACAGCTCTATAGACACCTTC; CDR3: CASSLVRDSSIDTF
length: 14; V: TRBV7-3; size: many; D: NA; J: TRBJ2-3; DNA: TGTGCCAGCAGCGCCGGACTGGGAGCAGATACGCAGTATTTT; CDR3: CASSAGLGADTQYF
length: 15; V: TRBV7-2; size: NA; D: NA; J: TRBJ2-1; DNA: TGTGCCAGCAGCTTTCGGAGCGACCCCTACAATGAGCAGTTCTTC; CDR3: CASSFRSDPYNEQFF
length: 12; V: TRBV24-1; size: NA; D: NA; J: TRBJ2-3; DNA: TGTGCCACCAGAGAGGCCTTGGGTACGCAGTATTTT; CDR3: CATREALGTQYF
length: 14; V: TRBV12-3/TRBV12-4; size: many; D: NA; J: TRBJ2-1; DNA: TGTGCCAGCAGCCTGAACAGGGTTTTTGGGGAGCAGTTCTTC; CDR3: CASSLNRVFGEQFF
length: 14; V: TRBV24-1; size: NA; D: NA; J: TRBJ2-3; DNA: TGTGCCACCAAGGAGGACGGGAGTGGAGGATACGCGTATTTT; CDR3: CATKEDGSGGYAYF